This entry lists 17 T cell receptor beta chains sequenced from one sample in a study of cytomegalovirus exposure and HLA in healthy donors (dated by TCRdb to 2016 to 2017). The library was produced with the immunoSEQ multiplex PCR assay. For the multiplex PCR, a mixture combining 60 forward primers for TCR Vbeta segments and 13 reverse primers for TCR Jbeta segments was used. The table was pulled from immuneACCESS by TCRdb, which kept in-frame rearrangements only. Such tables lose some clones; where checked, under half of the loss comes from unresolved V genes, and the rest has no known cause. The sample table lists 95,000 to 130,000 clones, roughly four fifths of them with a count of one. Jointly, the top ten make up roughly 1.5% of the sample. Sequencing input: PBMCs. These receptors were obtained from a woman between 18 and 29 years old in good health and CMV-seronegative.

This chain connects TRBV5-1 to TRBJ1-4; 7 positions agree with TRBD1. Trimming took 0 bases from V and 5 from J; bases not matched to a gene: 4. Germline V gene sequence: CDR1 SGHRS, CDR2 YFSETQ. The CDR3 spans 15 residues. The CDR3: CASSLGQGLNEKLFF. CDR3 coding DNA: TGCGCCAGCAGCTTGGGACAGGGCCTGAATGAAAAACTGTTTTTT.

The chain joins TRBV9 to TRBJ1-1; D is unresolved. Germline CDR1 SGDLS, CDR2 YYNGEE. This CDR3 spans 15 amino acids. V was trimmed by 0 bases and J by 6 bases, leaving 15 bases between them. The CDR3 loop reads CASSVVRAGGAEAFF. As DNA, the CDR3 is TGTGCCAGCAGCGTAGTAAGGGCCGGAGGCGCTGAAGCTTTCTTT.

The CDR3 here is CASSWRGKMNTEAFF. CDR3 DNA sequence: TGTGCCAGCAGCTGGCGGGGGAAGATGAACACTGAAGCTTTCTTT. The chain employs TRBV7-2 and TRBJ1-1, with D possibly being TRBD1 (5 bases). Germline V gene data show CDR1 as SGHTA and CDR2 as FQGNSA. This CDR3 region has 15 residues. The V gene lost 4 bases and the J gene lost 0 bases, with 12 bases spanning the gap.

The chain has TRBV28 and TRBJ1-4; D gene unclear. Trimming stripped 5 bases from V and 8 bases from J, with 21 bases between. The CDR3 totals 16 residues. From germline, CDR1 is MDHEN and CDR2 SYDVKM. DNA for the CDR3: TGTGCCAGCAGTATACTTGTCTTTACGTCGGAGGAAAAACTGTTTTTT. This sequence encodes CASSILVFTSEEKLFF.

In nucleotides, the CDR3 is TGCGCCAGCAGCCGTGACGGACTTGGGCCCCAGCATTTT. It codes for CASSRDGLGPQHF. The chain links TRBV5-1 to TRBJ1-5; unclear D gene. V shed 4 bases and J shed 9 bases, with 14 bases lying between them. CDR1 SGHRS and CDR2 YFSETQ come from the germline V gene. This CDR3 comprises 13 residues.

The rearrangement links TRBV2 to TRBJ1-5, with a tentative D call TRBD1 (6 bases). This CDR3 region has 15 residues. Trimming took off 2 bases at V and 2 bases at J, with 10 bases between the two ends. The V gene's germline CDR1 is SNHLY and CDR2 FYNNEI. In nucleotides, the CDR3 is TGTGCCAGCAGTGAATGGGGGCAAGGCAATCAGCCCCAGCATTTT. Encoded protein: CASSEWGQGNQPQHF.

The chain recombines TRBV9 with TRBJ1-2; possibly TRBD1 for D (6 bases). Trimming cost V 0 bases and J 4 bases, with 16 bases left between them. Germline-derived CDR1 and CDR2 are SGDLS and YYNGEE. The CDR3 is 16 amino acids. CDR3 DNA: TGTGCCAGCAGCGTAGACGTTGGGGGCGCAGGCTATGGCTACACCTTC. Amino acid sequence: CASSVDVGGAGYGYTF.

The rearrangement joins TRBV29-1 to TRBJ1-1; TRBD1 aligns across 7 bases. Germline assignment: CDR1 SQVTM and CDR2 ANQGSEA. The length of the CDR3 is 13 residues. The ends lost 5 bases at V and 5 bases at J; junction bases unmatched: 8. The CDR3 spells CSVPPTGRTEAFF. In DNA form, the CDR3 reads TGCAGCGTTCCCCCGACAGGGAGGACTGAAGCTTTCTTT. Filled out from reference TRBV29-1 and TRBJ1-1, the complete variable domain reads SAVISQKPSRDICQRGTSLTIQCQVDSQVTMMFWYRQQPGQSLTLIATANQGSEATYESGFVIDKFPISRPNLTFSTLTVSNMSPEDSSIYLCSVPPTGRTEAFFGQGTRLTVV.

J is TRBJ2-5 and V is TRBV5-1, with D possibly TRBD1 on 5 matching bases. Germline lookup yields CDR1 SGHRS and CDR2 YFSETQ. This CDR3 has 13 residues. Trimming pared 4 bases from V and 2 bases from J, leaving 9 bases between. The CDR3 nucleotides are TGCGCCAGCAGCGCTGGACAACAAGAGACCCAGTACTTC. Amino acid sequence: CASSAGQQETQYF.

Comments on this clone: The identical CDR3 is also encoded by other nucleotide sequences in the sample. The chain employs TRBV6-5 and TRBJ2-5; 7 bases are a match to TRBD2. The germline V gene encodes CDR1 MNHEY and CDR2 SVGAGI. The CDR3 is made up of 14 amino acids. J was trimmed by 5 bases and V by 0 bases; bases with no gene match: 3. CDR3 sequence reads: CASSYSRGGETQYF. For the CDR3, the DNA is TGTGCCAGCAGTTACTCGCGGGGAGGGGAGACCCAGTACTTC.

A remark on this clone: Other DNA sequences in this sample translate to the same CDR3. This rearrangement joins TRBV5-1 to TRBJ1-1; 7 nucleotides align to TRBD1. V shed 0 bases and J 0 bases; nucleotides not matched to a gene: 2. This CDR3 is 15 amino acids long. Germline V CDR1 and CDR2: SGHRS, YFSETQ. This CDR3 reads CASSLGDRLNTEAFF. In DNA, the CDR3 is TGCGCCAGCAGCTTGGGGGACAGACTGAACACTGAAGCTTTCTTT.

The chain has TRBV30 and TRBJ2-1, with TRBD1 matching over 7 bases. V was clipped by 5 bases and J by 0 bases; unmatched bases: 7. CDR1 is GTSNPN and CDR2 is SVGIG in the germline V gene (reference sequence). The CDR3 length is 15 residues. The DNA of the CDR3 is TGTGCCTGGGCCGGAGCAGGGGGCTCCTACAATGAGCAGTTCTTC. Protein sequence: CAWAGAGGSYNEQFF.

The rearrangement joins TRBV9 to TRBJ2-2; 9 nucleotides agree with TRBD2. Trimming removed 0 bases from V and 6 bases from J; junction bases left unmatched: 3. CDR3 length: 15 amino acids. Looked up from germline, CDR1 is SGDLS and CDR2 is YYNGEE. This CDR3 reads CASSVEAGGPGELFF. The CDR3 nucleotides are TGTGCCAGCAGCGTAGAGGCGGGGGGGCCCGGGGAGCTGTTTTTT.

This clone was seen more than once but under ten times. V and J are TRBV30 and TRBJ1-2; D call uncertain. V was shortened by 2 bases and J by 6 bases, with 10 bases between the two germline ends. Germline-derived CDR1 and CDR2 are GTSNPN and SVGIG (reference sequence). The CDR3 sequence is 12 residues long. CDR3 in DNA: TGTGCCTGGAGTTTTCCCACTGATGGCTACACCTTC. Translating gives CAWSFPTDGYTF. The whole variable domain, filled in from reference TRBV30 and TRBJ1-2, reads SQTIHQWPATLVQPVGSPLSLECTVEGTSNPNLYWYRQAAGRGLQLLFYSVGIGQISSEVPQNLSASRPQDRQFILSSKKLLLSDSGFYLCAWSFPTDGYTFGSGTRLTVV.

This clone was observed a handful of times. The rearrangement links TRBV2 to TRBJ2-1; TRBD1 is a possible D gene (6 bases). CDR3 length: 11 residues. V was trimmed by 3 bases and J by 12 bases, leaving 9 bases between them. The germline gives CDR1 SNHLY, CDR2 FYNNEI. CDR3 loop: CASSEGAPQFF. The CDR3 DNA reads TGTGCCAGCAGTGAGGGGGCCCCGCAGTTCTTC.

CDR3 sequence: CASSRGGSGNTIYF. CDR3 nucleotide sequence: TGTGCCAGCAGCCGGGGGGGGTCTGGAAACACCATATATTTT. This rearrangement joins TRBV5-4 to TRBJ1-3; possible D gene TRBD1, 5 bases. Trimming cost V 4 bases and J 1 base, with 9 bases left between them. There are 14 residues in the CDR3. CDR1 and CDR2 from the germline V gene are SGHNT and YYREEE (reference sequence). The whole variable domain, filled in from reference TRBV5-4 and TRBJ1-3, reads ETGVTQSPTHLIKTRGQQVTLRCSSQSGHNTVSWYQQALGQGPQFIFQYYREEENGRGNFPPRFSGLQFPNYSSELNVNALELDDSALYLCASSRGGSGNTIYFGEGSWLTVV.

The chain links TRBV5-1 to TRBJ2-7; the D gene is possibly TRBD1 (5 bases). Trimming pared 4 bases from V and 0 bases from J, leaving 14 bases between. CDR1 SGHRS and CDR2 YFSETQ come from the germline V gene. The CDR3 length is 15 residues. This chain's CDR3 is CASSPDNPPSYEQYF. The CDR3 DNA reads TGCGCCAGCAGCCCGGACAACCCGCCCTCCTACGAGCAGTACTTC.